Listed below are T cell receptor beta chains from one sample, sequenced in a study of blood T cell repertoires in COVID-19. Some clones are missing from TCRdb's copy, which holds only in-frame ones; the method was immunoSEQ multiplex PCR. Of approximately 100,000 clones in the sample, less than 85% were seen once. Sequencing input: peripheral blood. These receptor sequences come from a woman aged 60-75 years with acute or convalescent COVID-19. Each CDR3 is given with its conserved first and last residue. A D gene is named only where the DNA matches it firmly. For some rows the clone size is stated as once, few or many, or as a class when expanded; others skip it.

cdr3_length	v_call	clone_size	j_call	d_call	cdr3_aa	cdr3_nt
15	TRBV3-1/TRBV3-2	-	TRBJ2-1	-	CASSQTRDSPNEQFF	TGTGCCAGCAGCCAAACCCGGGACTCCCCCAATGAGCAGTTCTTC
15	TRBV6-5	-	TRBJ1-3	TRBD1	CASRGDRAGGNTIYF	TGTGCCAGCAGAGGGGACAGGGCCGGTGGAAACACCATATATTTT
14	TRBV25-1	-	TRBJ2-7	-	CASRDAEGPYEQYF	TGTGCCAGTAGAGACGCGGAGGGGCCCTACGAGCAGTACTTC
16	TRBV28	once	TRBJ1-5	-	CASSLWQRGSNQPQHF	TGTGCCAGCAGTTTGTGGCAAAGAGGTAGCAATCAGCCCCAGCATTTT
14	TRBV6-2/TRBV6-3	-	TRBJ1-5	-	CASSQGVSNQPQHF	TGTGCCAGCAGCCAAGGGGTAAGCAATCAGCCCCAGCATTTT
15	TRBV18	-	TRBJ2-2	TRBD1	CASSRDSPGYGELFF	TGTGCCAGCTCACGGGACAGCCCGGGCTACGGGGAGCTGTTTTTT
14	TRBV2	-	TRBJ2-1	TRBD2	CACIGAGGGLEQFF	TGTGCCTGCATAGGGGCCGGGGGGGGCTTAGAGCAGTTCTTC
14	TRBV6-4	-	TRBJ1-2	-	CASSIRFPALDYTF	TGTGCCAGCAGCATCAGGTTTCCCGCCCTCGACTACACCTTC
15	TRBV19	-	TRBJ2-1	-	CASRLGLPSYNEQFF	TGTGCCAGTCGCCTCGGACTCCCCTCCTACAATGAGCAGTTCTTC
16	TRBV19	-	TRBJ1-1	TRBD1	CASQPRDSYMNTEAFF	TGTGCCAGCCAGCCCCGGGACAGCTACATGAACACTGAAGCTTTCTTT
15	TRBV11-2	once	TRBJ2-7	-	CASSSSRGAGYEQYF	TGTGCCAGCAGCTCGTCCCGTGGAGCGGGCTACGAGCAGTACTTC
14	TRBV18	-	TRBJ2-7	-	CASSLQGPASQQYF	TGTGCCAGCTCCCTACAGGGACCAGCGTCCCAGCAGTACTTC
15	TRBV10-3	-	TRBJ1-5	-	CAISEAAGAGQPQHF	TGTGCCATCAGTGAGGCGGCGGGGGCGGGCCAGCCCCAGCATTTT
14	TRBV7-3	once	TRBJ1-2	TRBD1	CASSSSTGKVGYTF	TGTGCCAGCAGCTCGTCGACAGGGAAGGTTGGCTACACCTTC
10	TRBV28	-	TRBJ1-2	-	CASSSMSYTF	TGTGCCAGCAGTTCTATGAGCTACACCTTC
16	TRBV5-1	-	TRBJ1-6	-	CASSLEGGQTQSPLHF	TGCGCCAGCAGCTTGGAGGGCGGACAGACGCAATCACCCCTCCACTTT
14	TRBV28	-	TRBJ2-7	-	CASSFVAGSYEQYF	TGTGCCAGCAGTTTTGTGGCCGGGTCCTACGAGCAGTACTTC
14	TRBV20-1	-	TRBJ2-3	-	CSASHAGHTDTQYF	TGCAGTGCTAGTCATGCGGGCCACACAGATACGCAGTATTTT
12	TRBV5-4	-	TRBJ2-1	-	CASSPGEWEQFF	TGTGCCAGCAGCCCGGGGGAGTGGGAGCAGTTCTTC
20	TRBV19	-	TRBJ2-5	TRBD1	CASSPRAGTGDTSTQETQYF	TGTGCCAGTAGTCCAAGAGCGGGGACAGGGGACACAAGTACCCAAGAGACCCAGTACTTC
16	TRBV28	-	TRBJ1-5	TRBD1	CASSFFQGGPNQPQHF	TGTGCCAGCAGTTTCTTTCAGGGGGGACCCAATCAGCCCCAGCATTTT
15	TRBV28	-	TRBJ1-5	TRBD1	CASSRGQGNNQPQHF	TGTGCCAGCAGCCGGGGACAGGGGAACAATCAGCCCCAGCATTTT
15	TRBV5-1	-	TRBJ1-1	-	CASSLGDEVVTEAFF	TGCGCCAGCAGCTTGGGAGATGAGGTCGTCACTGAAGCTTTCTTT
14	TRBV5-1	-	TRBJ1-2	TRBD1	CASGTGEDNYGYTF	TGCGCCAGCGGGACAGGGGAGGATAACTATGGCTACACCTTC
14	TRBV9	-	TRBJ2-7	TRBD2	CASSVTGTSYEQYF	TGTGCCAGCAGCGTAACCGGGACTAGTTACGAGCAGTACTTC
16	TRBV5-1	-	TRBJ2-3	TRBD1	CASSRAPGQSTDTQYF	TGCGCCAGCAGCAGAGCTCCGGGACAGAGCACAGATACGCAGTATTTT
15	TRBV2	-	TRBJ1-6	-	CASRVQGSGNSPLHF	TGTGCCAGCAGGGTGCAGGGGAGTGGTAATTCACCCCTCCACTTT
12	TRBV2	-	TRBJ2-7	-	CASRNRRYEQYF	TGTGCCAGCAGAAATCGGAGGTACGAGCAGTACTTC
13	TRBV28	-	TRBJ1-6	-	CASSLSRESPLHF	TGTGCCAGCAGTTTATCGAGGGAGTCACCCCTCCACTTT
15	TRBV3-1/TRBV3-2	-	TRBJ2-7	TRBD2	CASSQEGTSGTEQYF	TGTGCCAGCAGCCAAGAAGGCACTAGCGGGACTGAGCAGTACTTC
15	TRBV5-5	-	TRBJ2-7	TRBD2	CASSFVTSGNYEQYF	TGTGCCAGCAGCTTTGTTACTAGCGGGAACTACGAGCAGTACTTC
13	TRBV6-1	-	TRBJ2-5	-	CASSSVGAGTQYF	TGTGCCAGCAGTTCGGTGGGGGCGGGGACCCAGTACTTC
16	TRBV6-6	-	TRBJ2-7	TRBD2	CASNPLGLAGTYEQYF	TGTGCCAGCAACCCTCTAGGGCTAGCGGGGACCTACGAGCAGTACTTC
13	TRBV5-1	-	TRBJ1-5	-	CASSAGPNQPQHF	TGCGCCAGCAGCGCAGGCCCCAATCAGCCCCAGCATTTT
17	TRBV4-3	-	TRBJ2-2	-	CASSQDLFSGTPGELFF	TGCGCCAGCAGCCAAGATCTGTTTTCGGGAACACCCGGGGAGCTGTTTTTT
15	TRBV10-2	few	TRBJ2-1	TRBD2	CASNAYRGASGEQFF	TGCGCCAGCAACGCTTATAGGGGGGCTAGCGGGGAGCAGTTCTTC
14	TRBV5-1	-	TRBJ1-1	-	CASSSPAVNTEAFF	TGCGCCAGCAGCTCCCCGGCGGTAAACACTGAAGCTTTCTTT
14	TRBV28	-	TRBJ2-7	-	CASSSAGLIYEQYF	TGTGCCAGCAGTTCGGCAGGGTTGATCTACGAGCAGTACTTC
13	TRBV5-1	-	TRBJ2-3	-	CASSPLGVDTQYF	TGCGCCAGCAGCCCCCTCGGGGTCGATACGCAGTATTTT
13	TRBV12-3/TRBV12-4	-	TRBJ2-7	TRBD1	CASSSGQVFEQYF	TGTGCCAGCAGTTCGGGACAGGTGTTCGAGCAGTACTTC
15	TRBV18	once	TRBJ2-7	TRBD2	CASSQGEGGRYEQYF	TGTGCCAGCTCACAAGGGGAGGGAGGACGGTACGAGCAGTACTTC
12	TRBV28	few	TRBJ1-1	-	CASSATDRPAVF	TGTGCCAGCAGTGCGACAGACCGCCCGGCGGTTTTT
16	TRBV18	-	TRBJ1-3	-	CASSPAPGVAGNTIYF	TGTGCCAGCTCACCCGCCCCAGGGGTGGCAGGAAACACCATATATTTT
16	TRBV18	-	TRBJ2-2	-	CASSPAIQPNTGELFF	TGTGCCAGCTCACCAGCTATCCAACCGAACACCGGGGAGCTGTTTTTT
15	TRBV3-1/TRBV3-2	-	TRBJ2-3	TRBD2	CASSSPGLVSDTQYF	TGTGCCAGCAGCTCGCCGGGACTAGTATCAGATACGCAGTATTTT
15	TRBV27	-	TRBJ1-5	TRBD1	CASSSLQGANQPQHF	TGTGCCAGCAGTTCATTGCAGGGGGCAAATCAGCCCCAGCATTTT
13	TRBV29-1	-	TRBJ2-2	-	CSVRAGYTGELFF	TGCAGCGTGAGAGCAGGGTACACCGGGGAGCTGTTTTTT
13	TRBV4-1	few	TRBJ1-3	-	CASSHGEGNTIYF	TGCGCCAGCAGCCACGGAGAGGGAAACACCATATATTTT
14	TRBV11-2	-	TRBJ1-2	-	CASSLERTAYGYTF	TGTGCCAGCAGCTTAGAAAGGACAGCCTATGGCTACACCTTC
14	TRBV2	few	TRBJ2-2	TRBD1	CASRATGYTGELFF	TGTGCCAGCAGAGCGACAGGGTACACCGGGGAGCTGTTTTTT
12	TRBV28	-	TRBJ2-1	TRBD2	CASSPTSGQQFF	TGTGCCAGCAGCCCGACTAGCGGACAGCAGTTCTTC
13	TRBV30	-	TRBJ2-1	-	CAWSVGRGGEQFF	TGTGCCTGGAGTGTAGGGCGTGGAGGAGAGCAGTTCTTC
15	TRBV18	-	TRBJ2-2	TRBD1	CASSPWTGYTGELFF	TGTGCCAGCTCACCATGGACAGGGTATACCGGGGAGCTGTTTTTT
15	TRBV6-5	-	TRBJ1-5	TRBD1	CASSRQGTVGQPQHF	TGTGCCAGCAGCCGACAGGGAACGGTGGGACAGCCCCAGCATTTT